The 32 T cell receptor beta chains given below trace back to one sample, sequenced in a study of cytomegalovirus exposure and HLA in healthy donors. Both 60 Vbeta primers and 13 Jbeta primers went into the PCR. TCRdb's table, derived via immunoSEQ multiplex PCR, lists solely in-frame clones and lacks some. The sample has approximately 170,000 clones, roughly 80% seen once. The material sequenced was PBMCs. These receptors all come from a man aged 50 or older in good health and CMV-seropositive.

The CDR3 reads CASSLSGQGWDYGYTF. In DNA form, the CDR3 reads TGTGCCAGCAGTTTATCGGGCCAGGGGTGGGACTATGGCTACACCTTC. V gene TRBV27 combines with J gene TRBJ1-2; the D gene is possibly TRBD1 (6 bases). Germline CDR1 and CDR2: MNHEY and SMNVEV (reference sequence). The V end lost 0 bases, the J end lost 3 bases, and 14 bases lay between the germline ends. There are 16 residues in the CDR3.

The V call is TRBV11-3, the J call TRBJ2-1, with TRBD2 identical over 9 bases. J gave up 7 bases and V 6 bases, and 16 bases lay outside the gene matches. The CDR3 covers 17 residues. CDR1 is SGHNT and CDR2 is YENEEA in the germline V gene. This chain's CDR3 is CASRPGGGTSRENEQFF. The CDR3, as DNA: TGTGCCAGCAGGCCGGGCGGGGGGACTAGCCGAGAGAATGAGCAGTTCTTC.

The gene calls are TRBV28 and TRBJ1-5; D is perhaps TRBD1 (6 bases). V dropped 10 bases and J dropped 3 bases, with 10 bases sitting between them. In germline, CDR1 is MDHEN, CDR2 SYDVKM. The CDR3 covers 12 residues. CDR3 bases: TGTGCCACCGGACAGTACAATCAGCCCCAGCATTTT. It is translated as CATGQYNQPQHF. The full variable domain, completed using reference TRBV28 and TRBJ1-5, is DVKVTQSSRYLVKRTGEKVFLECVQDMDHENMFWYRQDPGLGLRLIYFSYDVKMKEKGDIPEGYSVSREKKERFSLILESASTNQTSMYLCATGQYNQPQHFGDGTRLSIL.

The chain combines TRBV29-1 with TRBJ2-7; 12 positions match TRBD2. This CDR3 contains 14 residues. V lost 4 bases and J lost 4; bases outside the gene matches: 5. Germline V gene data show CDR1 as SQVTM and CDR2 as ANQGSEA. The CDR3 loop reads CSVVGLAGRYEQYF. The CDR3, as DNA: TGCAGCGTTGTAGGACTAGCGGGAAGATACGAGCAGTACTTC.

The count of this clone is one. CDR3 nucleotides: TGTGCCAGCAGCCCCAGGGGTTACCGCTATGGCTACACCTTC. This codes for CASSPRGYRYGYTF. The V call is TRBV28, the J call TRBJ1-2, with D maybe TRBD1 (6 bases). This CDR3 contains 14 residues. With 6 bases removed from V and 4 bases from J, the gap between germline ends came to 15 bases. Germline CDR1 MDHEN, CDR2 SYDVKM.

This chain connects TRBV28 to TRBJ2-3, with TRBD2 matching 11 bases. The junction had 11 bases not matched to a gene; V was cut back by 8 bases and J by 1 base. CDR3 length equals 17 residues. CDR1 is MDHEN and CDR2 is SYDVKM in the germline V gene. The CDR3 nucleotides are TGTGCCAGCTGGGGGCTAGCGGGAGGTTCGGGCACAGATACGCAGTATTTT. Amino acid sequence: CASWGLAGGSGTDTQYF.

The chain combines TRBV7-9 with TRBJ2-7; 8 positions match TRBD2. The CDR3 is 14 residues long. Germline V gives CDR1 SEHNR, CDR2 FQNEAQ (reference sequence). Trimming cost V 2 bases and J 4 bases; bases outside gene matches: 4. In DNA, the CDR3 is TGTGCCAGCAGCTTAAAAGCGGGAGAGTACGAGCAGTACTTC. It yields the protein CASSLKAGEYEQYF.

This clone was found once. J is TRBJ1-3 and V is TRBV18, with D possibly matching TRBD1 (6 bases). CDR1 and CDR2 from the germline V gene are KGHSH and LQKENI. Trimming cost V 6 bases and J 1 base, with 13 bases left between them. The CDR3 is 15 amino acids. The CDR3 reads CASSQDRTSGNTIYF. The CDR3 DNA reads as TGTGCCAGCTCGCAAGACAGGACTTCTGGAAACACCATATATTTT.

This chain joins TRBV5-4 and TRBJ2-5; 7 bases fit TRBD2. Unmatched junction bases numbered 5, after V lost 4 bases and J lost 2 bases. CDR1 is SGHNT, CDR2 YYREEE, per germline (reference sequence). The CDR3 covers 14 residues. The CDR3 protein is CASSPDSGQETQYF. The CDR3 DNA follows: TGTGCCAGCAGCCCGGATAGCGGGCAAGAGACCCAGTACTTC.

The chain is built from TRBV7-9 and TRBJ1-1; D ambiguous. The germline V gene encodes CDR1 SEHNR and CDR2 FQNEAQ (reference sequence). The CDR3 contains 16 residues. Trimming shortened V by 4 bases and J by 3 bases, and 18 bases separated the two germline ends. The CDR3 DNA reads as TGTGCCAGCAGCTCCACTCGAGGGAGACGAGACACTGAAGCTTTCTTT. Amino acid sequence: CASSSTRGRRDTEAFF. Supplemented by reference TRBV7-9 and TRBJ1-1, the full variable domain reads DTGVSQNPRHKITKRGQNVTFRCDPISEHNRLYWYRQTLGQGPEFLTYFQNEAQLEKSRLLSDRFSAERPKGSFSTLEIQRTEQGDSAMYLCASSSTRGRRDTEAFFGQGTRLTVV.

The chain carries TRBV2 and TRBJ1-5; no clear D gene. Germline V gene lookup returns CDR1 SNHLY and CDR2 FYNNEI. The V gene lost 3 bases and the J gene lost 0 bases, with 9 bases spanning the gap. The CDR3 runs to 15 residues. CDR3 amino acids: CASSDRPYSNQPQHF. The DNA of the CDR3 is TGTGCCAGCAGTGATCGCCCCTATAGCAATCAGCCCCAGCATTTT.

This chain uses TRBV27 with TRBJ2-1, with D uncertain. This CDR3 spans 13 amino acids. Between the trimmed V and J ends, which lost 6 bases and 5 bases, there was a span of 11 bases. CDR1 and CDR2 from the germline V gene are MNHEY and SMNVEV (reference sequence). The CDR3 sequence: CASSPRNNNEQFF. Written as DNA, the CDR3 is TGTGCCAGCAGCCCCAGGAACAACAATGAGCAGTTCTTC.

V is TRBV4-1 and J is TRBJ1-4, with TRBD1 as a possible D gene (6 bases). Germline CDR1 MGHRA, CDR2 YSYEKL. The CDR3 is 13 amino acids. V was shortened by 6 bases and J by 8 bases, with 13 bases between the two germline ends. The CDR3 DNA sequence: TGCGCCAGCAGGGGTACAGGGAAGGAAAAACTGTTTTTT. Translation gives CASRGTGKEKLFF.

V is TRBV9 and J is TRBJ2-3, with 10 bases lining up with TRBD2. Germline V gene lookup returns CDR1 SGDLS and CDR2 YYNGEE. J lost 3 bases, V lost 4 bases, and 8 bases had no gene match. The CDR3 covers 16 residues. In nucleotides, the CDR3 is TGTGCCAGCAGCCTCACTAGCGGGATTTTAACAGATACGCAGTATTTT. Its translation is CASSLTSGILTDTQYF. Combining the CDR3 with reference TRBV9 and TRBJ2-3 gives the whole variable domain DSGVTQTPKHLITATGQRVTLRCSPRSGDLSVYWYQQSLDQGLQFLIQYYNGEERAKGNILERFSAQQFPDLHSELNLSSLELGDSALYFCASSLTSGILTDTQYFGPGTRLTVL.

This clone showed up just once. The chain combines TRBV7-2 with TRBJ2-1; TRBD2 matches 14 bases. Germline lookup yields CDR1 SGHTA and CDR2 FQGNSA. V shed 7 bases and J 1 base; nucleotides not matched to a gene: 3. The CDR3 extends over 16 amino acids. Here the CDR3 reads CASIRLAGGSYNEQFF. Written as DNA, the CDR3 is TGTGCCAGCATTCGACTAGCGGGAGGGTCCTACAATGAGCAGTTCTTC.

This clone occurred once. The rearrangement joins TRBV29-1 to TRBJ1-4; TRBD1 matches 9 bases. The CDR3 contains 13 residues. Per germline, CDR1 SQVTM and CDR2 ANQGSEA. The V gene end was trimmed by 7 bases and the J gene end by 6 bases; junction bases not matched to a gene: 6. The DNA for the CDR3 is TGCAGCGCCCGACAGGGGGTGGATGAAAAACTGTTTTTT. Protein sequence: CSARQGVDEKLFF.

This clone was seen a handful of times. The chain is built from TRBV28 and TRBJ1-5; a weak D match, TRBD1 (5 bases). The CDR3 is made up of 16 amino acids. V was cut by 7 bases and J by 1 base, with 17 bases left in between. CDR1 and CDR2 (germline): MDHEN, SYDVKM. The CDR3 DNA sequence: TGTGCCAGCATTTATTCCTCCCGGGGGAGCAATCAGCCCCAGCATTTT. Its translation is CASIYSSRGSNQPQHF.

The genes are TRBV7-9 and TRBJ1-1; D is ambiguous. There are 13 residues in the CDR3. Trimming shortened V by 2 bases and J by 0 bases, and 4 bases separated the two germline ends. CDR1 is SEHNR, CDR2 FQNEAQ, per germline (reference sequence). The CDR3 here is CASSLFMNTEAFF. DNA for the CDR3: TGTGCCAGCAGCTTATTTATGAACACTGAAGCTTTCTTT.

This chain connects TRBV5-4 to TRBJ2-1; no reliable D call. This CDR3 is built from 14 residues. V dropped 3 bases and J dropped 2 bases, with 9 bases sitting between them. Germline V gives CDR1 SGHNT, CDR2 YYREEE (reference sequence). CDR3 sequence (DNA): TGTGCCAGCAGCTCCGACTCTACCTACAATGAGCAGTTCTTC. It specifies CASSSDSTYNEQFF.

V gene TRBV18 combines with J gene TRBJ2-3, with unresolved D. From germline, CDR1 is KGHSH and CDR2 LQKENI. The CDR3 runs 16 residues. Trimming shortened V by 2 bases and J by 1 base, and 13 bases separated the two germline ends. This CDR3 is CASSPSTPVRTDTQYF. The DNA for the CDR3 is TGTGCCAGCTCACCATCGACTCCGGTCCGCACAGATACGCAGTATTTT.

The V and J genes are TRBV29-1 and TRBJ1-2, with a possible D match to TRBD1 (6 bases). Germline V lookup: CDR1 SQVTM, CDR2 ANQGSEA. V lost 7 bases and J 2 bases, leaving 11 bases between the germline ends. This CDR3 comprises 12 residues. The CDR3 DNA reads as TGCAGCGCCCCAGGACAGAACTATGGCTACACCTTC. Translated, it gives CSAPGQNYGYTF.

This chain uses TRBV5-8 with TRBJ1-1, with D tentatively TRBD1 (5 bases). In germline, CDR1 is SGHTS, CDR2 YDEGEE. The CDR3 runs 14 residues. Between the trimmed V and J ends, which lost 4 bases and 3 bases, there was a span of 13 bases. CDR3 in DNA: TGTGCCAGCAGCCAGGCCGGGGGAGACACTGAAGCTTTCTTT. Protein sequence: CASSQAGGDTEAFF.

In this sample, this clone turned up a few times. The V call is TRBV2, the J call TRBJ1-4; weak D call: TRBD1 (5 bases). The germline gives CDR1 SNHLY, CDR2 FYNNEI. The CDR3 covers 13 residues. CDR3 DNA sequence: TGTGCGGGTAGCGGAGGGGAGAATGAAAAACTGTTTTTT. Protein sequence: CAGSGGENEKLFF.

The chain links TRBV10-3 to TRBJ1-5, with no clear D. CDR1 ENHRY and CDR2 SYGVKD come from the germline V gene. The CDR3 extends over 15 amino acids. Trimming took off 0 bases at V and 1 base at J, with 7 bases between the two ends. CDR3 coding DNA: TGTGCCATCAGTGAGTCTGAACAAAGCAATCAGCCCCAGCATTTT. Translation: CAISESEQSNQPQHF.

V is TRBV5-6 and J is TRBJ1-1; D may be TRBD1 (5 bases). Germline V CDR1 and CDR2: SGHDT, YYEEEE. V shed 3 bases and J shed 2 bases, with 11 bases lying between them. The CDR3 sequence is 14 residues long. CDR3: CASSSVGRNTEAFF. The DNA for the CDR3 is TGTGCCAGCAGCTCTGTGGGGCGTAACACTGAAGCTTTCTTT.

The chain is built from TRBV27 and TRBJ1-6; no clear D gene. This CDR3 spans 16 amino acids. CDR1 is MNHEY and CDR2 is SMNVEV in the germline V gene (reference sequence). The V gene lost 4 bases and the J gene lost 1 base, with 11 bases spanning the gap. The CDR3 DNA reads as TGTGCCAGCAGTTCGACCATCAGGTCCTATAATTCACCCCTCCACTTT. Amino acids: CASSSTIRSYNSPLHF.

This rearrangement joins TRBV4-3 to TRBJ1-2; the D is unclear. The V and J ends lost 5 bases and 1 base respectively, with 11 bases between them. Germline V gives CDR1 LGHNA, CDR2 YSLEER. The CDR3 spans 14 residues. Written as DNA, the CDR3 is TGCGCCAGCAGCTCGGGAGCGAATAACTATGGCTACACCTTC. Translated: CASSSGANNYGYTF.

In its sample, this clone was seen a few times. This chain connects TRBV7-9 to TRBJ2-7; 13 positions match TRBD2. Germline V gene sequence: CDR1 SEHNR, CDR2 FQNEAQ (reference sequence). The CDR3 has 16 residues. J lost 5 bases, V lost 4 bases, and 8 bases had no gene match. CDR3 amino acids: CASSSAWTSGSHEQYF. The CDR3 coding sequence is TGTGCCAGCAGCTCCGCCTGGACTAGCGGGAGTCACGAGCAGTACTTC.

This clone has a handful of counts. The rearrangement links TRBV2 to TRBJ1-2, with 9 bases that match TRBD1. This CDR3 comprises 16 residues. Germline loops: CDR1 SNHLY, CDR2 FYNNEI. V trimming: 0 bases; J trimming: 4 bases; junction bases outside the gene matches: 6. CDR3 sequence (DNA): TGTGCCAGCAGTGAAGCTGGCCGACAGGGGGGCTATGGCTACACCTTC. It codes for CASSEAGRQGGYGYTF.

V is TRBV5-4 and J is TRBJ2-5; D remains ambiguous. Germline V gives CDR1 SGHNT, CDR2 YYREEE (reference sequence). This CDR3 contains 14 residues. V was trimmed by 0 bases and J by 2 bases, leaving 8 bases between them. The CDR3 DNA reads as TGTGCCAGCAGCTTGGGGTCAACTCAAGAGACCCAGTACTTC. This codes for CASSLGSTQETQYF. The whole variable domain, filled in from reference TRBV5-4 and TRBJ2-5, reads ETGVTQSPTHLIKTRGQQVTLRCSSQSGHNTVSWYQQALGQGPQFIFQYYREEENGRGNFPPRFSGLQFPNYSSELNVNALELDDSALYLCASSLGSTQETQYFGPGTRLLVL.

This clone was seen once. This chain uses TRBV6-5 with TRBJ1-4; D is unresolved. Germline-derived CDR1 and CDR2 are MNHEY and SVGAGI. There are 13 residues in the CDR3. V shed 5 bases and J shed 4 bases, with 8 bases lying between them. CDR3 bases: TGTGCCAGCAGTCGGGTTATTAATGAAAAACTGTTTTTT. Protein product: CASSRVINEKLFF.

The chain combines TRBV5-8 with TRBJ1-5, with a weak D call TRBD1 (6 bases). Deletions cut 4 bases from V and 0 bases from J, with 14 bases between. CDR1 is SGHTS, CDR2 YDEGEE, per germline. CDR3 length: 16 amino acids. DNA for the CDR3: TGTGCCAGCAGCCCCGGACAGAAGATTAGCAATCAGCCCCAGCATTTT. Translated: CASSPGQKISNQPQHF.